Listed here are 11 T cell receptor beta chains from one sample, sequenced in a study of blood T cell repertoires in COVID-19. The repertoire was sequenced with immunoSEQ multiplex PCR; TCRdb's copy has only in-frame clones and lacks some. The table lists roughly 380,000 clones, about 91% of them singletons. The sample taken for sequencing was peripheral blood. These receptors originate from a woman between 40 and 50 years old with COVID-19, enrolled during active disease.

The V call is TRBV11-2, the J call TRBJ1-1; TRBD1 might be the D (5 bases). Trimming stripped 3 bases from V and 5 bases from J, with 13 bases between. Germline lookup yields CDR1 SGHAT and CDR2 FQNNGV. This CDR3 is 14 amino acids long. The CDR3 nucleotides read TGTGCCAGCAGCTTTTCGGAGGGGAATACTGAAGCTTTCTTT. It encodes CASSFSEGNTEAFF.

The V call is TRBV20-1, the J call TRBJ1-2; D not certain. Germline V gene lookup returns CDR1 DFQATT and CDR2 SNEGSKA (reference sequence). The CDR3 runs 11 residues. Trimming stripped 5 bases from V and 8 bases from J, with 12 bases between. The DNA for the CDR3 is TGCAGTGCTGACCCCACGGGAGGCTACACCTTC. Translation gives CSADPTGGYTF.

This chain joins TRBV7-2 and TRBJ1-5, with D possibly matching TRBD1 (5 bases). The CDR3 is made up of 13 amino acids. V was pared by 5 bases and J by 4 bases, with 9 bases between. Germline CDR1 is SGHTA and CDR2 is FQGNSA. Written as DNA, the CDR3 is TGTGCCAGCAGCAAGCAGGGAAATCAGCCCCAGCATTTT. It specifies CASSKQGNQPQHF.

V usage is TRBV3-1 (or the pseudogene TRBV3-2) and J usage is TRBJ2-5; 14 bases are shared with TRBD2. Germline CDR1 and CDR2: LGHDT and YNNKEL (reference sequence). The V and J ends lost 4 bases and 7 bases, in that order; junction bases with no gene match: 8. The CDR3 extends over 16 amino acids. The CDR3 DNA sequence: TGTGCCAGCAGCCTCGGGACTAGCGGGAGCAGGGCGACCCAGTACTTC. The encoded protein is CASSLGTSGSRATQYF.

CDR3 loop: CASSATGAGKRSGANVLTF. CDR3 nucleotide sequence: TGTGCCAGCAGCGCGACCGGAGCAGGGAAAAGATCCGGGGCCAACGTCCTGACTTTC. This chain links TRBV9 with TRBJ2-6; maybe TRBD1 (5 bases). Trimming took off 3 bases at V and 4 bases at J, with 23 bases between the two ends. CDR3 size: 19 residues. From germline, CDR1 is SGDLS and CDR2 YYNGEE.

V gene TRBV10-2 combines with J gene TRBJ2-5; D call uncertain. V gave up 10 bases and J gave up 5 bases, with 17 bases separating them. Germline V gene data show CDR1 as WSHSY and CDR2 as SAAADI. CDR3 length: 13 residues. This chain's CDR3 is CATSPPRRETQYF. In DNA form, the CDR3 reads TGCGCCACCTCCCCTCCGAGGCGCGAGACCCAGTACTTC.

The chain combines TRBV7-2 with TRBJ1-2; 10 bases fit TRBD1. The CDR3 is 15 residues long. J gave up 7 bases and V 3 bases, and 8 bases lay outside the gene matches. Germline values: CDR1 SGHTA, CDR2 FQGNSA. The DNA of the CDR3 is TGTGCCAGCAGCTTCGGTGGACAGGGGGAGGGTGGCTACACCTTC. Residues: CASSFGGQGEGGYTF.

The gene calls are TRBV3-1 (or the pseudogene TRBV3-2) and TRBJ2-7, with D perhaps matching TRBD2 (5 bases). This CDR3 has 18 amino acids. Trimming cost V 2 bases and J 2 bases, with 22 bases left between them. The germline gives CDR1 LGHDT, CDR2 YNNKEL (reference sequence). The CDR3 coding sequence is TGTGCCAGCAGCCAACTGGCTTATGGGCTAGCAGAAACCTACGAGCAGTACTTC. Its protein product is CASSQLAYGLAETYEQYF.

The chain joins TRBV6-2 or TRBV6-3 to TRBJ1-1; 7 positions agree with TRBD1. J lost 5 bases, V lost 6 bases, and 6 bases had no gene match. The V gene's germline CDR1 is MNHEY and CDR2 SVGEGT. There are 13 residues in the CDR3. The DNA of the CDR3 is TGTGCCAGCAGCTGGACAGGAGGGACTGAAGCTTTCTTT. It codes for CASSWTGGTEAFF.

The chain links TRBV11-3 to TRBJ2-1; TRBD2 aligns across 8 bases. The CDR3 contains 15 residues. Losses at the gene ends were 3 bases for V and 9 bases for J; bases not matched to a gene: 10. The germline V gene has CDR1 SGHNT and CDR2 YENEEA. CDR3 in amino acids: CASSLSTGGPVEQFF. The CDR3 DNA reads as TGTGCCAGCAGCTTGTCGACGGGAGGGCCAGTTGAGCAGTTCTTC.

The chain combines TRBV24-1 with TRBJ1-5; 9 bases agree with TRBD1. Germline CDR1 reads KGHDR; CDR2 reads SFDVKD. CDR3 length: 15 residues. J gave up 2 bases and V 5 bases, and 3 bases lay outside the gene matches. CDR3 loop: CATSGTGEGNQPQHF. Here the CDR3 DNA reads TGTGCCACCAGTGGGACAGGGGAGGGCAATCAGCCCCAGCATTTT.